In this sample, the clone carrying this T cell receptor (beta chain) turned up a few times. The TCR beta CDR3 regions underwent amplification using RNA transcripts as the source. The HTBI primer set was used in a first-round RT-PCR of the TCR CDR3. TCRdb itself ran the multiplex PCR reads through MiXCR, one entry per CDR3 protein. This sample has a few hundred thousand distinct CDR3 sequences; around 14% occur once, and the top ten carry roughly 26%. The data belong to a study of T cells in Graves' hyperthyroidism and ophthalmopathy. The CDR3 is made up of 12 amino acids. Germline CDR1 and CDR2: DFQATT and SNEGSKA (reference sequence). V trimming: 5 bases; J trimming: 7 bases; junction bases outside the gene matches: 4.

The chain couples TRBV20-1 to TRBJ2-7; 11 bases fit TRBD1. The sequenced sample consisted of blood. The TCR was taken from a woman under 30 with Graves' hyperthyroidism that later progressed to Graves' ophthalmopathy. The CDR3 sequence is CSARTGGAEQYF. The CDR3 DNA reads TGCAGTGCTCGGACAGGGGGCGCGGAGCAGTACTTC.